This entry features one TCR beta chain sequence. The entry originates in a study of CD8+CD57+ T cells in acquired aplastic anemia. Study at large: Sorted CD4+ and CD8+ cells yielded around 3.2 ug of DNA on average.

V gave up 3 bases and J gave up 7 bases; unmatched junction bases: 12. This CDR3 contains 17 residues. The germline V gene has CDR1 LNHDA and CDR2 SQIVND (reference sequence). Before being chosen for sequencing, patients had shown CD8+CD57+ cell expansion by flow cytometry. The use of genomic DNA as template underpinned the TCR beta VDJ and CDR3 profiling. MiXCR was run by TCRdb on the reads, yielding one entry per CDR3 protein. The table has 310,000 or so distinct CDR3 sequences, roughly 53% seen once. The V and J genes are TRBV19 and TRBJ2-4; 10 nucleotides match TRBD1. The sequence was collected from a human donor with aplastic anemia. The sequenced sample consisted of sorted CD4+, CD8+, or CD8+CD57+ T cells (not recorded which) from PBMCs. Here the CDR3 DNA reads TGTGCCAGTAGTATTGGGACAGGGGAACGGCTGGGGAACATTCAGTACTTC. It codes for CASSIGTGERLGNIQYF.